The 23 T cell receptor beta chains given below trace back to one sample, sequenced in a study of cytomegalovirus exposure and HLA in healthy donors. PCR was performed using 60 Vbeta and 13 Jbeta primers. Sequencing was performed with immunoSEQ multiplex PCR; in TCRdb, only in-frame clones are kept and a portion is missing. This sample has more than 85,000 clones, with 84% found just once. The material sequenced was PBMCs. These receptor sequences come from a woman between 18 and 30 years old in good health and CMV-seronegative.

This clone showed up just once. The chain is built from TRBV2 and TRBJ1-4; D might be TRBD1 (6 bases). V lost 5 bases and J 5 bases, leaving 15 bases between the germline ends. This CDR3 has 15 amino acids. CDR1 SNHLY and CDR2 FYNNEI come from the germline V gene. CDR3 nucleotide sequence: TGTGCCAGCAGTACTGAGACAGGAGAAAATGAAAAACTGTTTTTT. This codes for CASSTETGENEKLFF.

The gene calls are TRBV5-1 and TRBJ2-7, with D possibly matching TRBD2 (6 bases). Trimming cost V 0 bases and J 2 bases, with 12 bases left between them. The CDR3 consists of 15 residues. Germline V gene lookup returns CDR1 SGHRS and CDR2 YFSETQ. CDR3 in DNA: TGCGCCAGCAGCTTGGAAACCGGGAGTACCTACGAGCAGTACTTC. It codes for CASSLETGSTYEQYF. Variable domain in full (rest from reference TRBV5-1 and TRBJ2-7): KAGVTQTPRYLIKTRGQQVTLSCSPISGHRSVSWYQQTPGQGLQFLFEYFSETQRNKGNFPGRFSGRQFSNSRSEMNVSTLELGDSALYLCASSLETGSTYEQYFGPGTRLTVT.

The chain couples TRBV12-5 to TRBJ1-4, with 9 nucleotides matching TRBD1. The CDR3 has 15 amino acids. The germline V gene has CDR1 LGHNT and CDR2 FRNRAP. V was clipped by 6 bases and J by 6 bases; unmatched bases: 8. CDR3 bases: TGTGCTAGTGGCCACGCACAGGGGGCCTATGAAAAACTGTTTTTT. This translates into CASGHAQGAYEKLFF.

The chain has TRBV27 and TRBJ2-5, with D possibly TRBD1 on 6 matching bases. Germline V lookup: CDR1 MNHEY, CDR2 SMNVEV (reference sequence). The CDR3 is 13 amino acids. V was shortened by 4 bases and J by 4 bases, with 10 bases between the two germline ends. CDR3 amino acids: CASSSFRGETQYF. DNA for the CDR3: TGTGCCAGCAGTTCCTTCAGGGGAGAGACCCAGTACTTC.

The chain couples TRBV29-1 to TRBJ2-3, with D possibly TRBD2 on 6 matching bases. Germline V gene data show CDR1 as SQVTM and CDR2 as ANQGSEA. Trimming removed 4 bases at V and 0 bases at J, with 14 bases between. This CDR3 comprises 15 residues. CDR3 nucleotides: TGCAGCGTTGTGGGATTGCGGGACAGCACAGATACGCAGTATTTT. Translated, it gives CSVVGLRDSTDTQYF.

CDR3 DNA: TGTGCCAGTATACTCCGGGACAGGGTGAACACTGAAGCTTTCTTT. This gives the protein CASILRDRVNTEAFF. The V call is TRBV19, the J call TRBJ1-1; 9 nucleotides align to TRBD1. V dropped 7 bases and J dropped 0; count of bases not matched to a gene: 6. The CDR3 is made up of 15 amino acids. Germline lookup yields CDR1 LNHDA and CDR2 SQIVND (reference sequence).

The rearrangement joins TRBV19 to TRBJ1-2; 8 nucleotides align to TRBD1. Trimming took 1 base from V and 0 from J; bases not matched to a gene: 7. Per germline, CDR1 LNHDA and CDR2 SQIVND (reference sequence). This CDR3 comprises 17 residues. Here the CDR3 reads CASSIAQGVRTNYGYTF. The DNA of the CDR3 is TGTGCCAGTAGTATAGCACAGGGGGTAAGAACTAACTATGGCTACACCTTC.

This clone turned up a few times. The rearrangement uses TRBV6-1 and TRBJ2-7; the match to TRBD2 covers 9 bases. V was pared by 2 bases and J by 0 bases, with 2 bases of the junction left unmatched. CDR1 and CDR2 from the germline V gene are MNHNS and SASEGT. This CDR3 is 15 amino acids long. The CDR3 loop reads CASSELAGSSYEQYF. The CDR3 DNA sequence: TGTGCCAGCAGTGAACTAGCGGGGAGCTCCTACGAGCAGTACTTC.

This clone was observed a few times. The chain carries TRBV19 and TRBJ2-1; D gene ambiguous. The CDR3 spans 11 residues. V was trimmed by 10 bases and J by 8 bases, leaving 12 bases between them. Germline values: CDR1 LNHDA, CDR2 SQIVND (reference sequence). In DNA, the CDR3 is TGTGCCACCTTTAACCCGGATGAGCAGTTCTTC. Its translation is CATFNPDEQFF.

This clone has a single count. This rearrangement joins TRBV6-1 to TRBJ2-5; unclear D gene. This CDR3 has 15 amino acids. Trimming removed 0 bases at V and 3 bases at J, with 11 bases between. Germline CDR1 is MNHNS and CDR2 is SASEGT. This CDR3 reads CASSEALSPEETQYF. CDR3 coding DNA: TGTGCCAGCAGTGAAGCGCTCTCCCCAGAAGAGACCCAGTACTTC.

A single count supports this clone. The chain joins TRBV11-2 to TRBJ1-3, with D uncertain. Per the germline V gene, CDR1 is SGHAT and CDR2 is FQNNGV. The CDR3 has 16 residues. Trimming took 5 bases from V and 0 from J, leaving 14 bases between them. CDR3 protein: CASSRAPGVSGNTIYF. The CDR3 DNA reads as TGTGCCAGCAGCAGAGCCCCCGGGGTCTCTGGAAACACCATATATTTT.

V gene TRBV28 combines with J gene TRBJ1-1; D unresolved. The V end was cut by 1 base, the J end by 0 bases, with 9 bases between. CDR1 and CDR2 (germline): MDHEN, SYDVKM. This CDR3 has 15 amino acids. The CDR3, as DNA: TGTGCCAGCAGTTTATTCAGGAGGTTGAACACTGAAGCTTTCTTT. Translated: CASSLFRRLNTEAFF.

CDR3 sequence reads: CASSQYRDTEAFF. The CDR3 coding sequence is TGCGCCAGCAGCCAATACCGGGATACTGAAGCTTTCTTT. The chain has TRBV4-3 and TRBJ1-1; D remains unclear. V lost 2 bases, J lost 5 bases, and 9 bases lay in between. CDR1 is LGHNA, CDR2 YSLEER, per germline. The CDR3 consists of 13 residues.

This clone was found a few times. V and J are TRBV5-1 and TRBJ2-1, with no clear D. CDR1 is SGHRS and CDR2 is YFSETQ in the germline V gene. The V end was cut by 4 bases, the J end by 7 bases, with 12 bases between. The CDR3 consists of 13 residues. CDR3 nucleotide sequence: TGCGCCAGCAGCCAAAATCTTCAGAATGAGCAGTTCTTC. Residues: CASSQNLQNEQFF.

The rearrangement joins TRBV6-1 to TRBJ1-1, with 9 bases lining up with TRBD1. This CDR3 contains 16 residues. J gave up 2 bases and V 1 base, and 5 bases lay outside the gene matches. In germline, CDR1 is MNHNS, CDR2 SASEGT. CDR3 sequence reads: CASSEGRTGDNTEAFF. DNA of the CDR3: TGTGCCAGCAGTGAAGGAAGGACAGGGGATAACACTGAAGCTTTCTTT.

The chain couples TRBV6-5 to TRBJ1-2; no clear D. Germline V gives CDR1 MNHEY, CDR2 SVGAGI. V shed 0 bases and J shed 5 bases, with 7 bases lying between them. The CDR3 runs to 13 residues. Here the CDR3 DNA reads TGTGCCAGCAGTTACTCGAGAAGTTATGGCTACACCTTC. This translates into CASSYSRSYGYTF.

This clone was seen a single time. This CDR3 is CASAGQGARGYGYTF. CDR3 DNA: TGTGCCAGCGCCGGACAGGGGGCGCGTGGCTATGGCTACACCTTC. This chain joins TRBV6-1 and TRBJ1-2; TRBD1 agrees at 11 bases. Germline values: CDR1 MNHNS, CDR2 SASEGT. The CDR3 sequence is 15 residues long. The J segment lost 4 bases and the V segment lost 8 bases, leaving 9 bases of the junction unmatched.

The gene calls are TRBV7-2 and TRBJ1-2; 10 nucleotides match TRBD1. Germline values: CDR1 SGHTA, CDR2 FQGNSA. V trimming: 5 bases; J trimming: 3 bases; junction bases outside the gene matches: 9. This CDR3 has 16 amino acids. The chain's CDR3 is CASSAEDRGRDYGYTF. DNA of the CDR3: TGTGCCAGCAGCGCGGAAGACAGGGGGCGCGACTATGGCTACACCTTC.

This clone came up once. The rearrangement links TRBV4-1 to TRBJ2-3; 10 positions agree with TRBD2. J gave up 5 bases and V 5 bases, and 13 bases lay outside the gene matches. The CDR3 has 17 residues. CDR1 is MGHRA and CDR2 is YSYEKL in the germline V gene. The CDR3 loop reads CASSYRVQRGGVDTQYF. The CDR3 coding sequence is TGCGCCAGCAGCTATCGGGTTCAGCGGGGGGGAGTAGATACGCAGTATTTT.

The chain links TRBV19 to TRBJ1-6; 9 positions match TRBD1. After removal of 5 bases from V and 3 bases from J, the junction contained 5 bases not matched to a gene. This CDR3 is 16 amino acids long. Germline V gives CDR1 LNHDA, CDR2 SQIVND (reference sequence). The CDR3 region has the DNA TGTGCCAGTAGTCCCGAGGACAGGGGCTATAATTCACCCCTCCACTTT. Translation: CASSPEDRGYNSPLHF.

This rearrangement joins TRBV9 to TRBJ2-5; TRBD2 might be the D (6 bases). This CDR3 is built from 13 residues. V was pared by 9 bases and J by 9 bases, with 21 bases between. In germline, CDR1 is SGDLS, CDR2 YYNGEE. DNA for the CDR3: TGTGCCACTCCAACGCGGGACCCCGGTCCCCAGTACTTC. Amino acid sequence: CATPTRDPGPQYF.

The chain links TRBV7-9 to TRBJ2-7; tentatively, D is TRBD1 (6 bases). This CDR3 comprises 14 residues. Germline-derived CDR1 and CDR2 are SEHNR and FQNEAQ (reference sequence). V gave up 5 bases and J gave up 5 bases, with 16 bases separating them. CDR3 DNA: TGTGCCAGCAGCCCAGGGGCCGGGATCCACGAGCAGTACTTC. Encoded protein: CASSPGAGIHEQYF. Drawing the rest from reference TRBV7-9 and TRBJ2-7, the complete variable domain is DTGVSQNPRHKITKRGQNVTFRCDPISEHNRLYWYRQTLGQGPEFLTYFQNEAQLEKSRLLSDRFSAERPKGSFSTLEIQRTEQGDSAMYLCASSPGAGIHEQYFGPGTRLTVT.

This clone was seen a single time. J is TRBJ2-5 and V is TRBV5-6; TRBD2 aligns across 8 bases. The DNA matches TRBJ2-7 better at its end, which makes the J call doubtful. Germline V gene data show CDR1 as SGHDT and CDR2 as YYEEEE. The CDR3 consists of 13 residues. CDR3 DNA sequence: TGTGCCAGCAGCTTAGCGGGAGCGAACGAGCAGTACTTC. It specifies CASSLAGANEQYF.